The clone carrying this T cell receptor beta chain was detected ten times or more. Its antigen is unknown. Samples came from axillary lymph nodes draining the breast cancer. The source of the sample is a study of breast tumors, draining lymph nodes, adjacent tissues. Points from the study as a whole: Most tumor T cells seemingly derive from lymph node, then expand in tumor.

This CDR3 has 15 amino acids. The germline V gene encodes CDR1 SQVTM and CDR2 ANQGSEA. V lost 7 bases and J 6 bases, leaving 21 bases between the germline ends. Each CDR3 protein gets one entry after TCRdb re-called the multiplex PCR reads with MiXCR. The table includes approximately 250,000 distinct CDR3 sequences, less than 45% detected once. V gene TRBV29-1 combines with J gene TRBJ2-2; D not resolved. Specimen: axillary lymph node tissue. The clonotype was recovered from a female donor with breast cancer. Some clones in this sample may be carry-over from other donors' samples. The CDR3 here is CSARGPGIPAGELFF. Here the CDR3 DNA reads TGCAGCGCTAGAGGACCAGGAATCCCGGCCGGGGAGCTGTTTTTT.